This T cell receptor (beta chain) derives from a study of radiotherapy plus CTLA-4 blockade in lung cancer (dated by TCRdb to 2016 to 2019). Study-wide context: Among the enrolled patients, about 19% had an objective response, and less than 40% reached disease control.

Summary of the overall study and its limitations: TCR clones derived from tumors expanded in peripheral blood after treatment with radiotherapy and ipilimumab. Increased serum interferon-beta after radiation, together with early dynamic changes in blood T cell clones, were reported to be the strongest predictors of response.

Measured from the cysteine to the phenylalanine, the CDR3 is 17 residues long. The read is trimmed to its CDR3 DNA, 51 bases read in frame from base 1. Relative to germline, V is 5 bases shorter and J is 2 bases shorter, with 19 bases between their ends. Taken from the germline V gene (reference sequence), the CDR1 and CDR2 loops are MNHEY and SMNVEV. About this clone itself: The antigen this receptor binds is unknown. Base qualities were left out, and no much larger clone turns up one base away.

Focal radiation therapy combined with CTLA-4 blockade (ipilimumab) was tested in patients with chemo-refractory metastatic non-small-cell lung cancer. Library creation used the immunoSEQ multiplex PCR assay. The table comes from immuneACCESS by way of TCRdb, which keeps in-frame sequences with V and J called. Part of the clones is missing from these tables; in studies checked, under half for an unresolved V gene and the rest for unknown reasons. This sample has around 65,000 clones in its table, and 77% of those were observed once. The top ten hold about 4.4% of the sample. This clonotype was obtained from a human donor with non-small cell lung cancer who had a complete response to radiotherapy plus ipilimumab. This chain joins TRBV27 to TRBJ1-5; the D region possibly corresponds to TRBD1 (6 bases align). Sequences were derived from peripheral blood, sampled from a patient treated with radiotherapy plus ipilimumab. The DNA sequence is given as TGTGCCAGCAGTACAAAGACAGGCCTATATCGCAATCAGCCCCAGCATTTT. This is translated as CASSTKTGLYRNQPQHF.